These 20 T cell receptor beta chains were sequenced from one sample in a study of OX40 agonist ivuxolimab in advanced cancers. TCRdb's table, derived via immunoSEQ multiplex PCR, lists solely in-frame clones and lacks some. Seen here are around 110,000 clones, roughly nine tenths observed once, and the top ten hold approximately 0.49%. The sequencing here drew on CD4+ or CD8+ T cells sorted from blood, taken in a trial of the OX40 agonist ivuxolimab. All receptors come from an adult with an advanced solid tumor such as melanoma, head and neck, liver or kidney cancer.

The chain links TRBV28 to TRBJ2-1; D is perhaps TRBD1 (6 bases). The CDR3 extends over 16 amino acids. Germline CDR1 reads MDHEN; CDR2 reads SYDVKM. V lost 6 bases and J 1 base, leaving 16 bases between the germline ends. The CDR3 reads CASSGSGQPSYNEQFF. The CDR3 region has the DNA TGTGCCAGCAGCGGATCCGGACAGCCGTCCTACAATGAGCAGTTCTTC.

This sequence joins TRBV5-6 and TRBJ1-2; D might be TRBD1 (5 bases). Trimming stripped 4 bases from V and 4 bases from J, with 17 bases between. Per the germline V gene, CDR1 is SGHDT and CDR2 is YYEEEE. CDR3 size: 15 residues. The CDR3 sequence: CASSPKAGSSYGYTF. CDR3 DNA sequence: TGTGCCAGCAGCCCTAAGGCAGGGTCGAGCTATGGCTACACCTTC.

The chain joins TRBV4-3 to TRBJ2-5; TRBD2 agrees at 15 bases. Germline lookup yields CDR1 LGHNA and CDR2 YSLEER. Trimming took 1 base from V and 5 from J; bases not matched to a gene: 8. The CDR3 consists of 18 residues. For the CDR3, the DNA is TGCGCCAGCAGCCAAGCCAGGACTAGCGGGGGGGCCACGGAGACCCAGTACTTC. This encodes CASSQARTSGGATETQYF.

The chain recombines TRBV9 with TRBJ2-3; TRBD2 agrees at 9 bases. The V and J ends lost 0 bases and 6 bases, in that order; junction bases with no gene match: 14. The CDR3 extends over 18 amino acids. CDR1 and CDR2 (germline): SGDLS, YYNGEE. The DNA for the CDR3 is TGTGCCAGCAGCGTAGCGGAATCAGGGCGGGGGGGCCTGGATACGCAGTATTTT. Translated: CASSVAESGRGGLDTQYF.

The rearrangement joins TRBV5-4 to TRBJ2-5; D is unresolved. The V end was cut by 2 bases, the J end by 5 bases, with 13 bases between. The CDR3 consists of 14 residues. Per germline, CDR1 SGHNT and CDR2 YYREEE (reference sequence). DNA of the CDR3: TGTGCCAGCAGCTTTCAAGCGCCCGGTGAGACCCAGTACTTC. Translating gives CASSFQAPGETQYF.

The V and J genes are TRBV27 and TRBJ2-1; TRBD2 agrees at 10 bases. Per the germline V gene, CDR1 is MNHEY and CDR2 is SMNVEV (reference sequence). The CDR3 consists of 15 residues. V gave up 2 bases and J gave up 5 bases; unmatched junction bases: 3. The CDR3 sequence: CASSLIAGGHNEQFF. Written as DNA, the CDR3 is TGTGCCAGCAGTTTAATAGCGGGGGGACACAATGAGCAGTTCTTC.

The CDR3 region is CASSLLQARSGNYGYTF. CDR3 DNA sequence: TGTGCCAGCAGTTTATTACAGGCACGAAGTGGGAACTATGGCTACACCTTC. The chain links TRBV28 to TRBJ1-2, with D possibly being TRBD1 (5 bases). Between the trimmed V and J ends, which lost 1 base and 2 bases, there was a span of 17 bases. The CDR3 spans 17 residues. From germline, CDR1 is MDHEN and CDR2 SYDVKM.

The chain is built from TRBV6-5 and TRBJ1-2, with 7 bases aligning to TRBD1. The CDR3 covers 15 residues. With 3 bases clipped from V and 6 bases from J, the junction kept 10 bases outside the gene matches. Germline V CDR1 and CDR2: MNHEY, SVGAGI. CDR3 in amino acids: CASSYTPGTANGYTF. CDR3 DNA sequence: TGTGCCAGCAGTTATACCCCGGGGACAGCTAATGGCTACACCTTC.

Remarks on this clone: The same CDR3 arises from other DNA sequences in this sample as well. V gene TRBV5-1 combines with J gene TRBJ2-3; no reliable D call. The CDR3 totals 13 residues. Germline values: CDR1 SGHRS, CDR2 YFSETQ. The germline V and J ends were trimmed by 0 bases and 1 base, with 3 bases remaining between them. DNA for the CDR3: TGCGCCAGCAGCTTGGCCGGCACAGATACGCAGTATTTT. It codes for CASSLAGTDTQYF.

This chain uses TRBV7-9 with TRBJ1-2; D is possibly TRBD1 (6 bases). The CDR3 totals 13 residues. V was cut by 3 bases and J by 8 bases, with 13 bases left in between. Germline values: CDR1 SEHNR, CDR2 FQNEAQ (reference sequence). The CDR3 reads CASSLDSTRGYTF. In DNA form, the CDR3 reads TGTGCCAGCAGCTTGGACAGCACCAGGGGCTACACCTTC.

In nucleotides, the CDR3 is TGTGCCAGCAGTGAAAACCCCACAGGTGGGGACTCTGGGGCCAACGTCCTGACTTTC. Protein: CASSENPTGGDSGANVLTF. V is TRBV6-1 and J is TRBJ2-6; tentative D call: TRBD1 (5 bases). The V end was cut by 2 bases, the J end by 0 bases, with 17 bases between. Germline CDR1 reads MNHNS; CDR2 reads SASEGT. This CDR3 is built from 19 residues.

The chain couples TRBV7-9 to TRBJ2-3, with D possibly TRBD1 on 5 matching bases. Trimming left V 4 bases short and J 1 base short, with 9 bases between. Germline values: CDR1 SEHNR, CDR2 FQNEAQ (reference sequence). The CDR3 extends over 14 amino acids. The CDR3 protein is CASSSQGGTDTQYF. Here the CDR3 DNA reads TGTGCCAGCAGCTCTCAAGGGGGCACAGATACGCAGTATTTT.

The chain combines TRBV7-9 with TRBJ2-3; possibly TRBD2 for D (6 bases). V gave up 2 bases and J gave up 3 bases, with 9 bases separating them. CDR3 length equals 14 residues. Germline V lookup: CDR1 SEHNR, CDR2 FQNEAQ (reference sequence). CDR3 sequence: CASSLKGRTDTQYF. Here the CDR3 DNA reads TGTGCCAGCAGCTTAAAGGGGAGGACAGATACGCAGTATTTT. The entire variable domain, with the rest obtained from reference TRBV7-9 and TRBJ2-3, is as follows: DTGVSQNPRHKITKRGQNVTFRCDPISEHNRLYWYRQTLGQGPEFLTYFQNEAQLEKSRLLSDRFSAERPKGSFSTLEIQRTEQGDSAMYLCASSLKGRTDTQYFGPGTRLTVL.

J is TRBJ2-1 and V is TRBV11-2; 10 bases agree with TRBD2. Per the germline V gene, CDR1 is SGHAT and CDR2 is FQNNGV. This CDR3 contains 17 residues. V shed 3 bases and J 3 bases; nucleotides not matched to a gene: 8. CDR3 coding DNA: TGTGCCAGCAGCTTCTTTGCAAGGACTAGCGGCTACAATGAGCAGTTCTTC. Translated: CASSFFARTSGYNEQFF.

The chain uses TRBV29-1 and TRBJ1-2; TRBD1 might be the D (6 bases). The length of the CDR3 is 12 residues. CDR1 SQVTM and CDR2 ANQGSEA come from the germline V gene. Trimming took off 7 bases at V and 8 bases at J, with 17 bases between the two ends. In DNA form, the CDR3 reads TGCAGCGGGGGACAAGGAGGAGGAGGCTACACCTTC. Translated: CSGGQGGGGYTF.

V is TRBV5-6 and J is TRBJ1-3; D not certain. Trimming left V 6 bases short and J 0 bases short, with 10 bases between. There are 14 residues in the CDR3. Germline CDR1 and CDR2: SGHDT and YYEEEE. As DNA, the CDR3 is TGTGCCAGCACCTTAACCGGCTCTGGAAACACCATATATTTT. It yields the protein CASTLTGSGNTIYF.

The chain couples TRBV6-5 to TRBJ2-5; TRBD2 agrees at 12 bases. Germline CDR1 reads MNHEY; CDR2 reads SVGAGI. The CDR3 consists of 15 residues. Trimming removed 4 bases from V and 3 bases from J; junction bases left unmatched: 3. CDR3: CASSSLAGGEETQYF. The CDR3 region has the DNA TGTGCCAGCAGTTCTCTAGCGGGGGGGGAAGAGACCCAGTACTTC.

A remark on this clone: The limits of the CDR3 on the DNA are not certain, so only TCRdb's listed CDR3 is given. V is TRBV6-6 and J is TRBJ2-1; TRBD2 is the table's D call, not checked against the DNA. Germline values: CDR1 MNHNY, CDR2 SVGAGI (reference sequence). The CDR3 is made up of 11 amino acids, end residues included. This CDR3 is CASWGGGAKFF.

The CDR3 is CASSQCFWHSGYNEQFF. DNA of the CDR3: TGCGCCAGCAGTCAATGCTTTTGGCATTCAGGGTACAATGAGCAGTTCTTC. This chain uses TRBV23-1 with TRBJ2-1, with a weak D call TRBD1 (5 bases). TRBV23-1 is flagged as an ORF with uncertain function. This CDR3 is 17 amino acids long. With 1 base removed from V and 4 bases from J, the gap between germline ends came to 17 bases.

The chain recombines TRBV7-2 with TRBJ1-2; 8 bases fit TRBD1. Germline V CDR1 and CDR2: SGHTA, FQGNSA. V shed 3 bases and J 8 bases; nucleotides not matched to a gene: 2. The CDR3 sequence is 12 residues long. The CDR3 coding sequence is TGTGCCAGCAGCTTTAGGACAGGGGGCTACACCTTC. Translating gives CASSFRTGGYTF.